These T cell receptor beta chains were read from a single sample in a study of CD4 T cells in relation to SARS-CoV-2 and coronaviruses. The assay was immunoSEQ multiplex PCR, and TCRdb's table has in-frame clones only and misses some. The top ten hold over 2.5% of the sample, which has about 36,000 clones, 77% seen once. These receptors have no known antigen. The sample was memory CD4+ T cells from PBMCs, cultured in vitro. All receptors derive from an adult with COVID-19. Each CDR3 is given with its conserved first and last residue. Fields, in order: CDR3 protein, CDR3 DNA, clone size, J gene, D gene, V gene. D genes are given only for firm matches. Size is stated for part of the rows, as once, few or many counts, or as a class when the clone is expanded.

CDR3 protein: CASSSPEGGWTGELFF; CDR3 DNA: TGCGCCAGCAGCTCCCCCGAGGGAGGGTGGACCGGGGAGCTGTTTTTT; clone size: .; J gene: TRBJ2-2; D gene: TRBD2; V gene: TRBV5-1
CDR3 protein: CASSPGVRAFF; CDR3 DNA: TGCGCCAGCAGTCCCGGGGTTAGGGCTTTCTTT; clone size: .; J gene: TRBJ1-1; D gene: .; V gene: TRBV23-1
CDR3 protein: CASSPLPRLAGGIETQYF; CDR3 DNA: TGTGCCAGCTCACCACTCCCAAGGCTAGCGGGAGGGATAGAGACCCAGTACTTC; clone size: once; J gene: TRBJ2-5; D gene: TRBD2; V gene: TRBV18
CDR3 protein: CASARTTSGTGELFF; CDR3 DNA: TGTGCCAGTGCACGGACGACTAGCGGGACCGGGGAGCTGTTTTTT; clone size: few; J gene: TRBJ2-2; D gene: TRBD2; V gene: TRBV28
CDR3 protein: CASSRTLRGSNTGELFF; CDR3 DNA: TGCGCCAGCAGCCGCACACTTAGGGGGTCGAACACCGGGGAGCTGTTTTTT; clone size: once; J gene: TRBJ2-2; D gene: .; V gene: TRBV5-1
CDR3 protein: CASSYSGRTGTQYF; CDR3 DNA: TGTGCCAGCAGTTACTCTGGCAGGACTGGGACCCAGTACTTC; clone size: .; J gene: TRBJ2-5; D gene: .; V gene: TRBV6-6
CDR3 protein: CASSVGGGYSYEQYF; CDR3 DNA: TGTGCCAGCAGCGTAGGTGGAGGGTACTCCTACGAGCAGTACTTC; clone size: once; J gene: TRBJ2-7; D gene: .; V gene: TRBV9
CDR3 protein: CACNLRQGDNQPQHF; CDR3 DNA: TGTGCCTGTAATCTCCGGCAGGGTGATAATCAGCCCCAGCATTTT; clone size: .; J gene: TRBJ1-5; D gene: .; V gene: TRBV30
CDR3 protein: CASSPLGQATGELFF; CDR3 DNA: TGTGCCAGCTCACCACTAGGACAGGCTACCGGGGAGCTGTTTTTT; clone size: .; J gene: TRBJ2-2; D gene: TRBD1; V gene: TRBV18
CDR3 protein: CSASSGLSHYEQYF; CDR3 DNA: TGCAGTGCTAGTTCAGGTCTATCCCACTACGAGCAGTACTTC; clone size: .; J gene: TRBJ2-7; D gene: .; V gene: TRBV20-1
CDR3 protein: CASSLLSGVNEQFF; CDR3 DNA: TGTGCCAGCAGCTTACTCTCAGGGGTGAATGAGCAGTTCTTC; clone size: .; J gene: TRBJ2-1; D gene: .; V gene: TRBV7-8
CDR3 protein: CASSQARPGQRSYEQYF; CDR3 DNA: TGTGCCAGCAGCCAAGCCCGACCGGGACAGAGGTCCTACGAGCAGTACTTC; clone size: .; J gene: TRBJ2-7; D gene: TRBD1; V gene: TRBV3-1/TRBV3-2
CDR3 protein: CASSSGGDQPQHF; CDR3 DNA: TGTGCCAGCAGCTCCGGGGGCGATCAGCCCCAGCATTTT; clone size: few; J gene: TRBJ1-5; D gene: .; V gene: TRBV5-6
CDR3 protein: CASSIAGEGLSSYEQYF; CDR3 DNA: TGTGCCAGTAGTATAGCAGGGGAGGGACTGAGCTCCTACGAGCAGTACTTC; clone size: .; J gene: TRBJ2-7; D gene: .; V gene: TRBV19
CDR3 protein: CASSPQPSTGNTIYF; CDR3 DNA: TGTGCCAGCAGTCCCCAACCCAGCACTGGAAACACCATATATTTT; clone size: .; J gene: TRBJ1-3; D gene: .; V gene: TRBV6-5
CDR3 protein: CASSSPGRGQGTQYF; CDR3 DNA: TGTGCCAGCAGTTCCCCCGGGCGGGGACAAGGGACCCAGTACTTC; clone size: .; J gene: TRBJ2-5; D gene: .; V gene: TRBV5-4
CDR3 protein: CSVSGHQETQYF; CDR3 DNA: TGCAGCGTTTCAGGGCACCAAGAGACCCAGTACTTC; clone size: .; J gene: TRBJ2-5; D gene: .; V gene: TRBV29-1
CDR3 protein: CSASWTGGWGETQYF; CDR3 DNA: TGCAGTGCTAGTTGGACAGGGGGCTGGGGAGAGACCCAGTACTTC; clone size: .; J gene: TRBJ2-5; D gene: TRBD1; V gene: TRBV20-1
CDR3 protein: CASKKLGDFNEQFF; CDR3 DNA: TGTGCCAGCAAAAAGTTGGGGGATTTCAATGAGCAGTTCTTC; clone size: .; J gene: TRBJ2-1; D gene: .; V gene: TRBV6-5
CDR3 protein: CASSHSGTSSYEQYF; CDR3 DNA: TGTGCCAGCAGCCATAGCGGGACGAGCTCCTACGAGCAGTACTTC; clone size: .; J gene: TRBJ2-7; D gene: TRBD2; V gene: TRBV28
CDR3 protein: CASSGPANTEAFF; CDR3 DNA: TGCGCCAGCAGCGGGCCGGCGAACACTGAAGCTTTCTTT; clone size: once; J gene: TRBJ1-1; D gene: .; V gene: TRBV10-2
CDR3 protein: CSASMRVRPHESSGANVLTF; CDR3 DNA: TGCAGTGCTAGTATGCGCGTACGCCCACATGAGTCATCTGGGGCCAACGTCCTGACTTTC; clone size: .; J gene: TRBJ2-6; D gene: .; V gene: TRBV20-1
CDR3 protein: CASSPLLEAGELFF; CDR3 DNA: TGTGCCAGCAGCCCCCTGTTGGAGGCCGGGGAGCTGTTTTTT; clone size: .; J gene: TRBJ2-2; D gene: .; V gene: TRBV7-2
CDR3 protein: CASSNQKQETQYF; CDR3 DNA: TGTGCCAGTAGTAACCAGAAGCAAGAGACCCAGTACTTC; clone size: .; J gene: TRBJ2-5; D gene: .; V gene: TRBV19
CDR3 protein: CAISRNQVRPYEQYF; CDR3 DNA: TGTGCCATCAGTAGAAATCAGGTTCGCCCCTACGAGCAGTACTTC; clone size: .; J gene: TRBJ2-7; D gene: .; V gene: TRBV10-3
CDR3 protein: CASSLAGAETQYF; CDR3 DNA: TGCGCCAGCAGCTTGGCAGGGGCAGAGACCCAGTACTTC; clone size: once; J gene: TRBJ2-5; D gene: .; V gene: TRBV5-1
CDR3 protein: CAWRNGTGEYQPQHF; CDR3 DNA: TGTGCCTGGAGAAATGGGACAGGGGAGTATCAGCCCCAGCATTTT; clone size: once; J gene: TRBJ1-5; D gene: TRBD1; V gene: TRBV30
CDR3 protein: CASSELGGSYIDEQFF; CDR3 DNA: TGTGCCAGCAGTGAACTGGGCGGGAGTTACATTGATGAGCAGTTCTTC; clone size: .; J gene: TRBJ2-1; D gene: TRBD2; V gene: TRBV2
CDR3 protein: CASTETETQYF; CDR3 DNA: TGTGCCAGCACAGAAACGGAGACCCAGTACTTC; clone size: .; J gene: TRBJ2-5; D gene: .; V gene: TRBV2
CDR3 protein: CASSFSGDEGAQYF; CDR3 DNA: TGCGCCAGCAGCTTTAGTGGGGACGAGGGGGCCCAGTACTTC; clone size: .; J gene: TRBJ2-5; D gene: .; V gene: TRBV5-1
CDR3 protein: CASSEVRTGFRGNTIYF; CDR3 DNA: TGTGCCAGCAGTGAAGTAAGGACAGGGTTCCGTGGAAACACCATATATTTT; clone size: .; J gene: TRBJ1-3; D gene: TRBD1; V gene: TRBV6-1
CDR3 protein: CASSLWGTGDYPETQYF; CDR3 DNA: TGCGCCAGCAGCTTATGGGGGACAGGTGATTACCCGGAGACCCAGTACTTC; clone size: .; J gene: TRBJ2-5; D gene: TRBD1; V gene: TRBV5-1
CDR3 protein: CAWSVSAKNIQYF; CDR3 DNA: TGTGCCTGGAGTGTATCAGCCAAAAACATTCAGTACTTC; clone size: .; J gene: TRBJ2-4; D gene: .; V gene: TRBV30
CDR3 protein: CASSQFSGGQNQETQYF; CDR3 DNA: TGTGCCAGCAGCCAGTTCTCAGGCGGGCAGAACCAAGAGACCCAGTACTTC; clone size: .; J gene: TRBJ2-5; D gene: .; V gene: TRBV3-1/TRBV3-2
CDR3 protein: CASSGSGVEEQYF; CDR3 DNA: TGTGCCAGCAGTGGATCCGGGGTGGAGGAGCAGTACTTC; clone size: .; J gene: TRBJ2-7; D gene: .; V gene: TRBV2
CDR3 protein: CASSLGTQSLGYTF; CDR3 DNA: TGTGCCAGCAGCCTCGGGACACAAAGCTTGGGCTACACCTTC; clone size: .; J gene: TRBJ1-2; D gene: .; V gene: TRBV7-2
CDR3 protein: CASSGGLAGARGNEQFF; CDR3 DNA: TGTGCCAGCAGTGGGGGCCTAGCGGGAGCACGTGGAAATGAGCAGTTCTTC; clone size: .; J gene: TRBJ2-1; D gene: TRBD2; V gene: TRBV7-3
CDR3 protein: CASSLTGGTEAFF; CDR3 DNA: TGTGCCAGCAGCTTAACAGGGGGCACTGAAGCTTTCTTT; clone size: .; J gene: TRBJ1-1; D gene: TRBD1; V gene: TRBV7-8
CDR3 protein: CASSLNFRYEQFF; CDR3 DNA: TGTGCCAGCAGTTTAAATTTTAGATATGAGCAGTTCTTC; clone size: once; J gene: TRBJ2-1; D gene: .; V gene: TRBV27
CDR3 protein: CASRVKVGQGGYNEQFF; CDR3 DNA: TGTGCCAGTAGAGTCAAGGTCGGACAGGGAGGCTACAATGAGCAGTTCTTC; clone size: .; J gene: TRBJ2-1; D gene: TRBD1; V gene: TRBV19
CDR3 protein: CASSELNFMTYEQYF; CDR3 DNA: TGCGCCAGCAGTGAATTGAACTTTATGACCTACGAGCAGTACTTC; clone size: .; J gene: TRBJ2-7; D gene: .; V gene: TRBV10-1
CDR3 protein: CASGRENTEAFF; CDR3 DNA: TGCGCCAGCGGTCGAGAGAACACTGAAGCTTTCTTT; clone size: medium-sized; J gene: TRBJ1-1; D gene: .; V gene: TRBV5-1